These T cell receptor beta chains were read from a single sample in a study of response to subunit inactivated influenza vaccine. TCRdb redid the calling of the RT-PCR reads with MiXCR, one entry per CDR3 protein. The sample has about 540,000 distinct CDR3 sequences, around 21% seen once. These same records also appear under a second study, on T cells expressing NK-cell markers.

The sequencing used CD4+ T cells sorted from PBMCs, collected 11 to 12 days after vaccination. The receptor source for this set is a man over 45 who received an inactivated influenza vaccine. Each CDR3 is given with its conserved first and last residue. Fields, in order: D gene, J gene, clone size, V gene, CDR3 protein, CDR3 DNA. A D gene is named only where the DNA matches it firmly. Expanded clones are given a class, and other clones once, few, many or no size at all.

d_call: TRBD1; j_call: TRBJ2-7; clone_size: few; v_call: TRBV7-6; cdr3_aa: CASSYEDRGYEQYF; cdr3_nt: TGTGCCAGCAGCTACGAGGACAGGGGCTACGAGCAGTACTTC
d_call: TRBD2; j_call: TRBJ2-3; clone_size: NA; v_call: TRBV5-4; cdr3_aa: CASSGREGFTDTQYF; cdr3_nt: TGTGCCAGCAGCGGGCGGGAGGGATTCACAGATACGCAGTATTTT
d_call: TRBD1; j_call: TRBJ1-4; clone_size: NA; v_call: TRBV9; cdr3_aa: CASSVGAGQGDEKLFF; cdr3_nt: TGTGCCAGCAGCGTAGGAGCCGGTCAGGGGGACGAAAAACTGTTTTTT
d_call: NA; j_call: TRBJ2-1; clone_size: few; v_call: TRBV10-3; cdr3_aa: CAISPSVNEQFF; cdr3_nt: TGTGCCATCAGTCCTAGCGTCAATGAGCAGTTCTTC
d_call: NA; j_call: TRBJ1-5; clone_size: few; v_call: TRBV20-1; cdr3_aa: CSAREDSFKGPQHF; cdr3_nt: TGCAGTGCTAGAGAGGACAGTTTCAAAGGGCCCCAGCATTTT
d_call: TRBD1; j_call: TRBJ1-2; clone_size: NA; v_call: TRBV28; cdr3_aa: CASTTPSGQGLNYGYTF; cdr3_nt: TGTGCCAGCACCACACCTTCGGGACAGGGCTTGAACTATGGCTACACCTTC
d_call: NA; j_call: TRBJ1-5; clone_size: few; v_call: TRBV2; cdr3_aa: CASTPDRNQPQHF; cdr3_nt: TGTGCCAGCACCCCGGACAGAAATCAGCCCCAGCATTTT
d_call: NA; j_call: TRBJ2-3; clone_size: many; v_call: TRBV20-1; cdr3_aa: CSARDQGHHTQYF; cdr3_nt: TGCAGTGCTAGAGATCAGGGACACCATACGCAGTATTTT
d_call: NA; j_call: TRBJ1-1; clone_size: NA; v_call: TRBV18; cdr3_aa: CASSPITGMNTEAFF; cdr3_nt: TGTGCCAGCTCACCAATAACAGGGATGAACACTGAAGCTTTCTTT
d_call: TRBD1; j_call: TRBJ2-7; clone_size: many; v_call: TRBV2; cdr3_aa: CASSGDRGNEQYF; cdr3_nt: TGTGCCAGCAGTGGGGACAGGGGAAACGAGCAGTACTTC
d_call: TRBD1; j_call: TRBJ1-2; clone_size: few; v_call: TRBV6-5; cdr3_aa: CASSYSAGQNYGYTF; cdr3_nt: TGTGCCAGCAGTTACTCAGCGGGACAGAACTATGGCTACACCTTC
d_call: NA; j_call: TRBJ2-2; clone_size: NA; v_call: TRBV5-1; cdr3_aa: CASREQGNTGELFF; cdr3_nt: TGCGCCAGCAGAGAGCAGGGGAACACCGGGGAGCTGTTTTTT
d_call: NA; j_call: TRBJ1-4; clone_size: NA; v_call: TRBV5-1; cdr3_aa: CASSLILAQILKLFF; cdr3_nt: TGCGCCAGCAGCTTGATATTGGCACAGATTCTAAAACTGTTTTTT
d_call: TRBD1; j_call: TRBJ2-6; clone_size: NA; v_call: TRBV6-1; cdr3_aa: CASGDLGTGGANVLTF; cdr3_nt: TGTGCCAGCGGTGACCTCGGGACAGGTGGGGCCAACGTCCTGACTTTC
d_call: TRBD1; j_call: TRBJ1-2; clone_size: NA; v_call: TRBV3-1; cdr3_aa: CASSRQGVNYGYTF; cdr3_nt: TGTGCCAGCAGCCGACAGGGCGTTAACTATGGCTACACCTTC
d_call: NA; j_call: TRBJ1-1; clone_size: few; v_call: TRBV5-1; cdr3_aa: CASSLAPGIDTEAFF; cdr3_nt: TGCGCCAGCAGCTTGGCCCCAGGGATTGACACTGAAGCTTTCTTT
d_call: TRBD2; j_call: TRBJ2-7; clone_size: few; v_call: TRBV7-9; cdr3_aa: CASSMGLAAPDEQYF; cdr3_nt: TGTGCCAGCAGCATGGGACTAGCGGCGCCTGACGAGCAGTACTTC
d_call: NA; j_call: TRBJ1-2; clone_size: NA; v_call: TRBV30; cdr3_aa: CAWRRTLASQGYTF; cdr3_nt: TGTGCCTGGAGACGGACGCTCGCAAGTCAAGGCTACACCTTC
d_call: TRBD1; j_call: TRBJ1-1; clone_size: few; v_call: TRBV2; cdr3_aa: CASSNRGMNTEAFF; cdr3_nt: TGTGCCAGCAGTAACAGGGGGATGAACACTGAAGCTTTCTTT
d_call: NA; j_call: TRBJ2-6; clone_size: NA; v_call: TRBV7-9; cdr3_aa: CASSLPGSGANVLTF; cdr3_nt: TGTGCCAGCAGCTTACCAGGCTCTGGGGCCAACGTCCTGACTTTC
d_call: NA; j_call: TRBJ1-1; clone_size: few; v_call: TRBV20-1; cdr3_aa: CSARQGGFTEAFF; cdr3_nt: TGCAGTGCTAGACAGGGAGGGTTCACTGAAGCTTTCTTT
d_call: TRBD2; j_call: TRBJ2-1; clone_size: many; v_call: TRBV12-3/TRBV12-4; cdr3_aa: CASSRLAGGQDHEQFF; cdr3_nt: TGTGCCAGCAGTCGACTAGCGGGGGGGCAAGACCATGAGCAGTTCTTC